This T cell receptor (beta chain) was found in a study of cytomegalovirus exposure and HLA in healthy donors. General study findings and limits: Altogether, 170 or so TCR beta chains were recorded as cytomegalovirus-associated.

PCR involved 60 Vbeta and 13 Jbeta primers. Clones were sequenced by immunoSEQ multiplex PCR, and TCRdb holds only the in-frame ones, with some missing. The repertoire holds about 110,000 clones, with 60% to 80% as singletons. This clone was observed at least ten times. Antigen: not known. CDR1 is LGHNA and CDR2 is YSLEER in the germline V gene. V shed 2 bases and J 8 bases; nucleotides not matched to a gene: 9. This CDR3 has 15 amino acids. The V gene is TRBV4-3, the J gene TRBJ1-2, with TRBD1 identical over 9 bases. Sequencing was performed on PBMCs. This receptor was obtained from a man aged 18 to 29 in good health and CMV-seronegative. The CDR3 DNA sequence: TGCGCCAGCAGCCAACTCCGGGACAGGGCTCAAGGCTACACCTTC. This translates into CASSQLRDRAQGYTF.